This T cell receptor (beta chain) derives from a study of Ad26.COV2.S vaccination and SARS-CoV-2 variants. Across the whole study: The donor participated in the COV1001 trial, in its Ad26.COV2.S arm.

Overall study results and limits: Comparable non-spike TCR breadth was observed in vaccine and placebo recipients. Placebo recipients showed lower spike-specific TCR breadth than vaccinees.

Data came from immunoSEQ multiplex PCR; TCRdb stores just in-frame clones and leaves some out. The sample lists some 250,000 clones, over 75% seen once, with around 10% in the top ten. The V end was cut by 4 bases, the J end by 3 bases, with 14 bases between. CDR1 and CDR2 (germline): SGHKS, YYEKEE (reference sequence). The CDR3 is 15 amino acids. Notes on this clone: Antigen: not known.

Treatment reported: around 19 received Ad26.COV2.S at low or high dose, single or two shots; 5 received placebo; per-sample allocation not given. Collection of samples fell on day 63 after the first vaccine or placebo injection. Donor was an adult aged 18-55 years in Boston. The sample in question was peripheral blood, obtained in a trial of Ad26.COV2.S vaccine versus placebo. The receptor was derived from a person aged 18 to 59 who received the Ad26.COV2.S COVID-19 vaccine or a placebo. The chain is built from TRBV5-5 and TRBJ2-4; D is tentatively TRBD1 or TRBD2 (5 bases each). The CDR3 protein is CASSGGWQGKNIQYF. CDR3 nucleotides: TGTGCCAGCAGCGGGGGTTGGCAGGGCAAAAACATTCAGTACTTC.